What follows describes a single TCR beta chain. Its antigen remains unknown. The CDR3 sequence is 15 residues long. Trimming left V 5 bases short and J 3 bases short, with 16 bases between. CDR1 is SGHAT, CDR2 FQNNGV, per germline. This sample stems from a study of T cell responses to AZD1222 COVID-19 vaccine. Study-wide findings and caveats: CD4 TCRs associated with vaccination spanned spike, dominating at 160-218 and 743-854. Only a handful of AZD1222 recipients, more than 5 in all, had baseline seropositivity.

The repertoire was sequenced with immunoSEQ multiplex PCR; TCRdb's copy has only in-frame clones and lacks some. Among approximately 89,000 clones listed, about nine tenths were seen once. This clonotype was obtained from an adult who received the AZD1222 COVID-19 vaccine. The chain joins TRBV11-2 to TRBJ1-1; D might be TRBD1 (5 bases). Sequencing used peripheral blood, obtained 28 days after the second AZD1222 dose. CDR3 residues: CASSPGRTGDTEAFF. The CDR3 nucleotides are TGTGCCAGCAGCCCGGGACGGACTGGGGACACTGAAGCTTTCTTT.